This T cell receptor (beta chain) appears in the sequencing data of a study of blood T cell repertoires in COVID-19. Overall study context: The samples span acute and convalescent COVID-19 from the United States, Italy and Spain.

The CDR3 is 13 residues long. The germline CDR1 and CDR2 sequences are MNHNY and SVGAGI (reference sequence). V was clipped by 7 bases and J by 8 bases; unmatched bases: 6. Clones were sequenced by immunoSEQ multiplex PCR, and TCRdb holds only the in-frame ones, with some missing. The table records around 450,000 clones, approximately 86% of them present only once. Sequenced material: PBMCs or T cells enriched from blood (not recorded which). The sequence came from a woman aged 18-29 years who had recovered from COVID-19. The chain recombines TRBV6-6 with TRBJ1-4; the match to TRBD1 covers 8 bases. CDR3 amino acids: CASTIGQGEKLFF. The DNA for the CDR3 is TGTGCCAGCACCATTGGACAGGGCGAAAAACTGTTTTTT.